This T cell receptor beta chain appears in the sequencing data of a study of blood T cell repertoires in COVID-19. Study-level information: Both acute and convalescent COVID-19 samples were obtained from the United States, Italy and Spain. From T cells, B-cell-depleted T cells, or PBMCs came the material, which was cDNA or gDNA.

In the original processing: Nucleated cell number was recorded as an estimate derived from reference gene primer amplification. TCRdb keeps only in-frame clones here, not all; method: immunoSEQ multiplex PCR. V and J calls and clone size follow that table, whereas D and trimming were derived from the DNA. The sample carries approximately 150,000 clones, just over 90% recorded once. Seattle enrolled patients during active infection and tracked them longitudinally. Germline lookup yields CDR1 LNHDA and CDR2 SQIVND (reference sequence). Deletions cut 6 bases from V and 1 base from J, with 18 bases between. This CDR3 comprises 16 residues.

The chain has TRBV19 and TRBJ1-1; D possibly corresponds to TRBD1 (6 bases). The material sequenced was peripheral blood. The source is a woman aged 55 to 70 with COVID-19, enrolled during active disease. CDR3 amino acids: CASSGPSGGPNTEAFF. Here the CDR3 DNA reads TGTGCCAGTAGCGGTCCAAGTGGGGGCCCGAACACTGAAGCTTTCTTT.